This TCR beta chain was retrieved from a study of glioma-infiltrating T cells after dendritic cell vaccination. Study conclusions and caveats: TCR clonality showed no direct relationship with survival.

The germline gives CDR1 KGHSH, CDR2 LQKENI. V trimming: 4 bases; J trimming: 3 bases; junction bases outside the gene matches: 5. The CDR3 extends over 15 amino acids. Time point in this sample: after dendritic cell vaccination, including at tumor progression/relapse. Primers: 60 V beta forward and 13 J beta reverse. The protocol was immunoSEQ multiplex PCR, while the TCRdb copy is restricted to in-frame clones and leaves out a portion. This sample has just under 60,000 clones, with roughly 83% found just once. Comments on this clone: The antigen remains undetermined.

This receptor was taken from a human donor with glioblastoma. This rearrangement joins TRBV18 to TRBJ1-2; TRBD1 agrees at 10 bases. Source: blood, taken after dendritic cell vaccination. DNA of the CDR3: TGTGCCAGCTCACAAGACAGGGGGCGCGACTATGGCTACACCTTC. Translating it yields CASSQDRGRDYGYTF.